A single sample is the source of the 14 T cell receptor beta chains below, sequenced in a study of cytotoxic CD8 clonotypes in ibrutinib-treated CLL. Some clones are missing from TCRdb's copy, which holds only in-frame ones; the method was immunoSEQ multiplex PCR. The sample carries 35,000 to 50,000 clones, 60% to 75% recorded once. The source material was PBMCs, sampled after 12 months of ibrutinib treatment. The receptor source for this set is a human donor with chronic lymphocytic leukemia.

Only a few counts were recorded for this clone. CDR3 bases: TGTGCCATCAGGGGGACAACTAATGAAAAACTGTTTTTT. Its translation: CAIRGTTNEKLFF. The chain joins TRBV10-3 to TRBJ1-4; D gene unclear. The CDR3 loop spans 13 amino acids. Germline V gives CDR1 ENHRY, CDR2 SYGVKD. Deletions cut 6 bases from V and 0 bases from J, with 5 bases between.

The chain has TRBV5-1 and TRBJ1-5; TRBD1 agrees at 7 bases. CDR1 and CDR2 (germline): SGHRS, YFSETQ. CDR3 length: 15 amino acids. The V segment lost 4 bases and the J segment 0 bases; nucleotides outside the gene matches: 4. The CDR3 DNA reads TGCGCCAGCAGCCATGGGACAGATAGCAATCAGCCCCAGCATTTT. It translates to CASSHGTDSNQPQHF.

The chain joins TRBV29-1 to TRBJ2-5; D uncertain. CDR1 and CDR2 from the germline V gene are SQVTM and ANQGSEA. V was pared by 3 bases and J by 7 bases, with 12 bases between. The CDR3 spans 12 residues. CDR3 amino acids: CSVDIGLATQYF. In DNA, the CDR3 is TGCAGCGTTGATATTGGGTTGGCGACCCAGTACTTC.

The chain employs TRBV6-5 and TRBJ2-3, with 11 bases matching TRBD2. This CDR3 has 15 amino acids. The germline CDR1 and CDR2 sequences are MNHEY and SVGAGI. J gave up 4 bases and V 6 bases, and 6 bases lay outside the gene matches. The CDR3 nucleotides read TGTGCCAGCAGGCCTACTAGCGGGAGTGCAGATACGCAGTATTTT. Translating gives CASRPTSGSADTQYF.

This clone has only a few counts. The chain links TRBV25-1 to TRBJ2-7; 8 bases fit TRBD2. This CDR3 spans 15 amino acids. Germline trimming cut 3 bases from V and 0 bases from J; bases unmatched to any gene: 4. The V gene's germline CDR1 is MGHDK and CDR2 SYGVNS. The CDR3 nucleotides are TGTGCCAGCAGTGACACTAGCGGCTTCTCCTACGAGCAGTACTTC. It codes for CASSDTSGFSYEQYF.

In its sample, this clone was seen a few times. This chain uses TRBV9 with TRBJ1-1, with a weak D call TRBD1 (6 bases). V dropped 4 bases and J dropped 0 bases, with 13 bases sitting between them. The CDR3 sequence is 15 residues long. Germline V gives CDR1 SGDLS, CDR2 YYNGEE. The CDR3 region has the DNA TGTGCCAGCAGCCCGACAGGAGACTTGAACACTGAAGCTTTCTTT. Translated: CASSPTGDLNTEAFF.

The gene calls are TRBV19 and TRBJ2-5; 8 bases are a match to TRBD2. Germline CDR1 reads LNHDA; CDR2 reads SQIVND (reference sequence). This CDR3 comprises 14 residues. J was trimmed by 5 bases and V by 5 bases; bases with no gene match: 7. The CDR3 region is CASSYQTSVETQYF. The DNA for the CDR3 is TGTGCCAGTAGTTACCAGACTAGCGTGGAGACCCAGTACTTC.

The V gene is TRBV5-5, the J gene TRBJ2-1; tentatively, D is TRBD2 (6 bases). CDR3 length equals 15 residues. Trimming took 0 bases from V and 7 from J, leaving 14 bases between them. Per germline, CDR1 SGHKS and CDR2 YYEKEE (reference sequence). The CDR3 nucleotides read TGTGCCAGCAGCTTGGAGAGTCTAGCGACTAATGAGCAGTTCTTC. It specifies CASSLESLATNEQFF.

The DNA of the CDR3 is TGTGCCAGCAGTGAATCGACACTCGTTAACACTGAAGCTTTCTTT. Its protein product is CASSESTLVNTEAFF. The chain recombines TRBV6-1 with TRBJ1-1; D is unclear. This CDR3 has 15 residues. V was cut by 2 bases and J by 2 bases, with 12 bases left in between. The V gene's germline CDR1 is MNHNS and CDR2 SASEGT.

The rearrangement uses TRBV1 and TRBJ2-5; the D call TRBD2 from the table was never checked on the DNA. TRBV1 is assigned pseudogene status. This CDR3 comprises 14 residues. The CDR3 nucleotides read TGCACCAGCAGCTTTTGGGGAGATCAAGAGACCCAGTACTTC. Encoded protein: CTSSFWGDQETQYF.

The chain joins TRBV5-4 to TRBJ2-5; possibly TRBD1 for D (6 bases). The CDR3 totals 14 residues. V lost 3 bases and J lost 2, with 11 bases in between. The V gene's germline CDR1 is SGHNT and CDR2 YYREEE (reference sequence). The CDR3 sequence: CASSSPGQQETQYF. CDR3 nucleotide sequence: TGTGCCAGCAGCTCCCCCGGACAGCAAGAGACCCAGTACTTC.

This clone appeared a few times. The chain has TRBV6-1 and TRBJ2-4; 10 nucleotides line up with TRBD1. V shed 8 bases, J shed 2 bases, and the junction held 6 bases outside the gene matches. Per germline, CDR1 MNHNS and CDR2 SASEGT. CDR3 size: 15 residues. In DNA form, the CDR3 reads TGTGCCAGCCTGGGACAGGGGATATCCAAAAACATTCAGTACTTC. This sequence encodes CASLGQGISKNIQYF.

This clone appeared a single time. The chain links TRBV6-4 to TRBJ2-7; 9 bases match TRBD2. CDR3 length equals 16 residues. V lost 8 bases and J lost 1; bases outside the gene matches: 12. CDR1 is MRHNA and CDR2 is SNTAGT in the germline V gene. As DNA, the CDR3 is TGTGCCAGCCTCGAGTTTAGCGGGAGACCATCCTACGAGCAGTACTTC. Translation: CASLEFSGRPSYEQYF.

The chain employs TRBV30 and TRBJ1-4; a weak D match, TRBD1 (5 bases). This CDR3 is built from 18 residues. The germline V and J ends were trimmed by 3 bases and 2 bases, with 22 bases remaining between them. Germline V gives CDR1 GTSNPN, CDR2 SVGIG (reference sequence). In DNA form, the CDR3 reads TGTGCCTGGAGAACACCCCCGGGACGACAAAGGACTAATGAAAAACTGTTTTTT. Residues: CAWRTPPGRQRTNEKLFF.